These 17 T cell receptor beta chains share one sample of origin, sequenced in a study of identical twins (dated by TCRdb to the mid-2010s). Libraries were prepared through 5' RACE. Sequencing was performed on an Illumina HiSeq 2000. TCRdb's own reprocessing of the public reads used fastp at Q25 and MiXCR and kept productive beta chains. Duplicate CDR3 protein sequences are folded into a single record with the most common DNA and genes. Counted in this sample were 520,000 or so distinct CDR3 sequences; roughly a fifth of them appeared once. The ten top clones hold about 0.93% of the sample. This sample also appeared in a second study, on T cells expressing NK-cell markers.

Sequencing was carried out using CD4+ T cells sorted from blood. The receptors stem from a woman aged 18-30 years in good health.

Concerning this clonotype: Since a much larger clone is just one base distant, this may be a read error. The chain employs TRBV10-3 and TRBJ2-6, with D perhaps matching TRBD1 (6 bases). The germline V gene has CDR1 ENHRY and CDR2 SYGVKD. The length of the CDR3 is 16 residues. V was clipped by 8 bases and J by 2 bases, with 16 bases between them. The CDR3 reads CAIGRQDSPGANVLTF. The CDR3 nucleotides are TGTGCCATCGGGAGACAGGATTCGCCTGGGGCCAACGTCCTGACTTTC.

This clonotype showed up many times. The gene calls are TRBV10-3 and TRBJ2-1; TRBD2 aligns across 9 bases. Germline V gives CDR1 ENHRY, CDR2 SYGVKD. The CDR3 length is 15 residues. J gave up 0 bases and V 10 bases, and 7 bases lay outside the gene matches. CDR3 nucleotides: TGTGCCACCGGACTAGCGAGGAGCTCCTACAATGAGCAGTTCTTC. This codes for CATGLARSSYNEQFF.

The chain couples TRBV20-1 to TRBJ1-6, with D possibly being TRBD1 (6 bases). This CDR3 is built from 13 residues. Trimming stripped 5 bases from V and 8 bases from J, with 13 bases between. From germline, CDR1 is DFQATT and CDR2 SNEGSKA (reference sequence). DNA for the CDR3: TGCAGTGCTGTCCGGACAGCTGATTCACCCCTCCACTTT. Amino acids: CSAVRTADSPLHF.

The chain has TRBV12-3 or TRBV12-4 and TRBJ2-3; 9 bases line up with TRBD2. CDR3 length equals 17 residues. J lost 2 bases, V lost 5 bases, and 11 bases had no gene match. The CDR3 DNA sequence: TGTGCCAGCAGTAATCCGGCGAGCGGGAGGCACACAGATACGCAGTATTTT. Amino acid sequence: CASSNPASGRHTDTQYF.

CDR3 amino acids: CASMGGGTDTQYF. As DNA, the CDR3 is TGCGCCAGCATGGGTGGGGGCACAGATACGCAGTATTTT. This chain joins TRBV10-2 and TRBJ2-3, with D hard to call. The CDR3 covers 13 residues. Germline V CDR1 and CDR2: WSHSY, SAAADI. V lost 7 bases to trimming and J lost 1 base, with 9 bases between them.

The table lists this clonotype with a few counts. As DNA, the CDR3 is TGCAGTGCATCGGCTAGCGGGACCTACGAGCAGTACTTC. Protein product: CSASASGTYEQYF. V and J are TRBV20-1 and TRBJ2-7; 9 bases line up with TRBD2. The germline CDR1 and CDR2 sequences are DFQATT and SNEGSKA (reference sequence). Losses at the gene ends were 6 bases for V and 2 bases for J; bases not matched to a gene: 5. The CDR3 runs 13 residues.

This clonotype turned up a few times. This sequence joins TRBV5-1 and TRBJ2-2, with D tentatively TRBD1 or TRBD2 (5 bases each). The germline V and J ends were trimmed by 0 bases and 3 bases, with 12 bases remaining between them. Germline CDR1 is SGHRS and CDR2 is YFSETQ. The CDR3 length is 16 residues. Here the CDR3 reads CASSLDEGSYTGELFF. CDR3 in DNA: TGCGCCAGCAGCTTGGATGAGGGGTCATACACCGGGGAGCTGTTTTTT.

This clonotype was seen more than once but under ten times. V usage is TRBV9 and J usage is TRBJ2-7; 9 bases fit TRBD1. Trimming cost V 2 bases and J 2 bases; bases outside gene matches: 2. This CDR3 has 14 residues. The germline gives CDR1 SGDLS, CDR2 YYNGEE. The DNA for the CDR3 is TGTGCCAGCAGCGTGACAGGGGGTACCTACGAGCAGTACTTC. It is translated as CASSVTGGTYEQYF.

V is TRBV29-1 and J is TRBJ2-1, with 11 bases fitting TRBD2. Looked up from germline, CDR1 is SQVTM and CDR2 is ANQGSEA. V shed 6 bases, J shed 8 bases, and the junction held 9 bases outside the gene matches. CDR3 length equals 14 residues. DNA of the CDR3: TGCAGCGTCATCACTAGCGGGAGTATTTATGAGCAGTTCTTC. It specifies CSVITSGSIYEQFF.

This clonotype was detected many times. J is TRBJ2-1 and V is TRBV12-3 or TRBV12-4, with 9 bases aligning to TRBD1. Trimming at V came to 5 bases and at J to 3 bases, leaving 5 bases not matched to a gene. The CDR3 runs to 15 residues. CDR3 residues: CASSEDRGNYNEQFF. The CDR3 region has the DNA TGTGCCAGCAGTGAAGACAGGGGGAACTACAATGAGCAGTTCTTC.

The CDR3 region has the DNA TGCGCCAGCAGCTTGGCTGTAATGAACACTGAAGCTTTCTTT. Amino acid sequence: CASSLAVMNTEAFF. This chain links TRBV5-1 with TRBJ1-1, with D uncertain. Per germline, CDR1 SGHRS and CDR2 YFSETQ. The CDR3 covers 14 residues. V dropped 0 bases and J dropped 0 bases, with 6 bases sitting between them.

This chain joins TRBV10-3 and TRBJ1-5; D is perhaps TRBD1 (5 bases). CDR1 and CDR2 (germline): ENHRY, SYGVKD. Trimming removed 9 bases from V and 2 bases from J, with 14 bases in between. The CDR3 has 14 amino acids. The DNA of the CDR3 is TGTGCCATAGCTGGCGGGGGAGGCAATCAGCCCCAGCATTTT. It encodes CAIAGGGGNQPQHF.

Ten or more counts support this clonotype. The V and J genes are TRBV12-3 or TRBV12-4 and TRBJ2-1; D ambiguous. V was clipped by 7 bases and J by 7 bases, with 8 bases between them. The CDR3 loop spans 11 amino acids. CDR3: CASTYRNEQFF. As DNA, the CDR3 is TGTGCCAGCACATACCGAAATGAGCAGTTCTTC.

This clonotype occurred a few times. The chain is built from TRBV3-1 and TRBJ2-2; D remains unclear. Germline lookup yields CDR1 LGHDT and CDR2 YNNKEL (reference sequence). V was pared by 3 bases and J by 5 bases, with 13 bases between. The CDR3 covers 15 residues. Here the CDR3 DNA reads TGTGCCAGCAGCCATAACGACGGTTGGACCGGGGAGCTGTTTTTT. It encodes CASSHNDGWTGELFF.

This clonotype has just a few counts. In DNA, the CDR3 is TGCAGTACCGTAGGCAGCTCCTACAATGAGCAGTTCTTC. Protein sequence: CSTVGSSYNEQFF. This sequence joins TRBV20-1 and TRBJ2-1; no definite D call. The ends were cut back, 8 bases at V and 0 bases at J, with 11 bases in the middle. Germline values: CDR1 DFQATT, CDR2 SNEGSKA (reference sequence). This CDR3 region has 13 residues.

The rearrangement uses TRBV12-3 or TRBV12-4 and TRBJ1-5; D is unclear. V was cut by 2 bases and J by 1 base, with 12 bases left in between. The CDR3 totals 16 residues. The CDR3 coding sequence is TGTGCCAGCAGTTTAAGTTCGACGGCGAGCAATCAGCCCCAGCATTTT. Amino acid sequence: CASSLSSTASNQPQHF.

The chain carries TRBV5-1 and TRBJ1-1, with D perhaps TRBD1 (5 bases). The CDR3 totals 14 residues. Trimming removed 3 bases at V and 0 bases at J, with 9 bases between. CDR1 and CDR2 (germline): SGHRS, YFSETQ. For the CDR3, the DNA is TGCGCCAGCAGCTCGGACACCTTGAACACTGAAGCTTTCTTT. Encoded protein: CASSSDTLNTEAFF.